The present entry profiles one T cell receptor beta chain with its context. The repertoire was sequenced with immunoSEQ multiplex PCR; TCRdb's copy has only in-frame clones and lacks some. The sample consists of some 66,000 clones, less than 85% of them appearing once. The data originate from a study of blood T cell repertoires in COVID-19. Study in general: Italy, Spain and the United States were the sources of the convalescent and acute COVID-19 samples. From T cells, B-cell-depleted T cells, or PBMCs came the material, which was cDNA or gDNA.

The germline gives CDR1 SGHVS, CDR2 FQNEAQ. The CDR3 runs 19 residues. The trim removed 2 bases at V and 3 bases at J, leaving 18 bases unmatched. Sequenced: peripheral blood. This chain connects TRBV7-8 to TRBJ2-5, with 7 positions matching TRBD1. The sequence came from a man aged 55 to 70 with acute or convalescent COVID-19. The CDR3 region is CASSLWGPSTGRAKETQYF. The CDR3 bases are TGTGCCAGCAGCTTATGGGGCCCCTCGACAGGGCGCGCGAAAGAGACCCAGTACTTC.